A selection of T cell receptor beta chains follows, all from one sample in a study of PD-L1 blockade in urothelial cancer. Clones were read by immunoSEQ multiplex PCR, and TCRdb kept only the in-frame ones, dropping some. Here the sample spans about 82,000 clones, 90% being singletons. The sample in question was PBMCs, obtained around atezolizumab (anti-PD-L1) treatment. The receptors shown here come from a man aged 55 to 70 with urothelial cancer. CDR3s include the opening cysteine and the closing phenylalanine or tryptophan. A D gene is named only where the DNA matches it firmly. Rows may omit the clone size; those that give it use once, few, many or a size class.

TRBJ2-5,TRBV9,15,.,TRBD2,CASSVVGLARETQYF,TGTGCCAGCAGCGTAGTAGGACTAGCCAGGGAGACCCAGTACTTC
TRBJ2-5,TRBV30,17,.,TRBD1,CAWTPRQGTGVQETQYF,TGTGCCTGGACCCCCAGGCAAGGGACAGGGGTCCAAGAGACCCAGTACTTC
TRBJ1-1,TRBV5-5,14,.,.,CASSLQGKNTEAFF,TGTGCCAGCAGCTTGCAGGGTAAGAACACTGAAGCTTTCTTT
TRBJ1-5,TRBV19,14,.,TRBD1,CASTPTGPNQPQHF,TGTGCCAGTACCCCGACAGGGCCCAATCAGCCCCAGCATTTT
TRBJ2-7,TRBV4-3,14,.,TRBD1,CASSRGQGQNEQYF,TGCGCCAGCAGCCGAGGACAGGGGCAAAACGAGCAGTACTTC
TRBJ2-7,TRBV28,14,.,TRBD2,CASRRGTSGAEQYF,TGTGCCAGCAGAAGAGGGACTAGCGGTGCGGAGCAGTACTTC
TRBJ2-7,TRBV5-4,16,.,TRBD2,CASSPSVAGGPHEQYF,TGTGCCAGCAGCCCATCGGTAGCGGGAGGACCCCACGAGCAGTACTTC
TRBJ1-3,TRBV5-1,16,.,.,CASSSQGPSPGNTIYF,TGCGCCAGCAGCTCACAGGGTCCTTCACCTGGAAACACCATATATTTT
TRBJ2-5,TRBV7-9,15,.,TRBD2,CASSLSGGLQETQYF,TGTGCCAGCAGCCTTAGCGGGGGGCTTCAAGAGACCCAGTACTTC
TRBJ1-2,TRBV6-6,14,.,TRBD1,CASNPTTGGYGYTF,TGTGCCAGCAACCCCACGACAGGGGGCTATGGCTACACCTTC
TRBJ2-5,TRBV7-2,14,.,.,CASSLSGTEETQYF,TGTGCCAGCAGCTTATCGGGGACTGAAGAGACCCAGTACTTC
TRBJ2-1,TRBV2,14,.,TRBD2,CASRRLAGINEQFF,TGTGCCAGCAGAAGACTAGCGGGGATCAATGAGCAGTTCTTC
TRBJ1-3,TRBV30,14,.,.,CAWSEQVVGNTIYF,TGTGCCTGGAGTGAACAGGTTGTAGGAAACACCATATATTTT
TRBJ2-3,TRBV18,16,.,.,CASSHGSTASTDTQYF,TGTGCCAGCTCACATGGGAGCACCGCTAGCACAGATACGCAGTATTTT
TRBJ2-7,TRBV5-1,13,.,TRBD1,CASKLTGGYEQYF,TGCGCCAGCAAGCTGACAGGGGGCTACGAGCAGTACTTC
TRBJ1-5,TRBV19,15,.,TRBD1,CASSRTGPGDQPQHF,TGTGCCAGTAGTAGGACAGGCCCTGGGGATCAGCCCCAGCATTTT
TRBJ1-5,TRBV15,14,.,.,CATSREGGRQPQHF,TGTGCCACCAGCAGAGAGGGCGGGCGCCAGCCCCAGCATTTT
TRBJ1-3,TRBV4-2,15,.,TRBD1,CASRGQGTAGNTIYF,TGTGCCAGTAGGGGACAGGGGACCGCTGGAAACACCATATATTTT
TRBJ2-7,TRBV29-1,13,.,.,CSVGRWQNYEQYF,TGCAGCGTGGGGCGGTGGCAGAACTACGAGCAGTACTTC
TRBJ2-2,TRBV7-9,15,.,.,CASSPHPLAAGELFF,TGTGCCAGCAGCCCACACCCGCTAGCCGCCGGGGAGCTGTTTTTT
TRBJ2-2,TRBV9,16,.,.,CASGSGSLENTGELFF,TGTGCCAGCGGATCAGGGTCCTTAGAGAACACCGGGGAGCTGTTTTTT
TRBJ2-1,TRBV9,17,.,TRBD2,CASSVYWLAGVYNEQFF,TGTGCCAGCAGCGTATATTGGCTAGCGGGGGTTTACAATGAGCAGTTCTTC
TRBJ2-5,TRBV7-3,15,.,TRBD2,CASSSTSGGAGTQYF,TGTGCCAGCAGCTCCACTAGCGGGGGGGCCGGGACCCAGTACTTC
TRBJ1-6,TRBV4-3,16,.,TRBD1,CASRTGLVDYNSPLHF,TGCGCCAGCAGGACAGGGCTGGTTGACTATAATTCACCCCTCCACTTT
TRBJ1-2,TRBV6-5,14,.,TRBD1,CASSSGGRSSPYTF,TGTGCCAGCAGCTCAGGGGGCCGCAGCTCCCCCTACACCTTC
TRBJ2-7,TRBV7-3,13,once,.,CASSLEAGYEQYF,TGTGCCAGCAGCTTAGAGGCTGGATACGAGCAGTACTTC
TRBJ2-1,TRBV7-8,17,.,TRBD2,CASSLERLAYKNNEQFF,TGTGCCAGCAGCTTGGAACGACTAGCCTATAAAAACAATGAGCAGTTCTTC
TRBJ1-5,TRBV27,14,.,.,CASSSGGGRQPQHF,TGTGCCAGCAGTTCTGGGGGAGGTCGGCAGCCCCAGCATTTT
TRBJ1-1,TRBV7-2,15,.,.,CASSISTRTNTEAFF,TGTGCCAGCAGTATTTCCACTAGGACGAACACTGAAGCTTTCTTT
TRBJ1-5,TRBV19,13,.,.,CASSSRGNQPQHF,TGTGCCAGTAGTTCCCGGGGCAATCAGCCCCAGCATTTT
TRBJ1-3,TRBV7-6,16,.,TRBD1,CASSLVSTGAGNTIYF,TGTGCCAGCAGCTTAGTCAGTACAGGGGCTGGAAACACCATATATTTT
TRBJ2-5,TRBV6-5,13,.,TRBD2,CASSQVGGETQYF,TGTGCCAGCAGCCAGGTGGGGGGGGAGACCCAGTACTTC
TRBJ1-1,TRBV25-1,13,.,.,CASSELAGSEAFF,TGTGCCAGCAGTGAATTGGCAGGTTCTGAAGCTTTCTTT
TRBJ1-1,TRBV9,13,.,.,CASSAASNTEAFF,TGTGCCAGCAGCGCCGCGTCGAACACTGAAGCTTTCTTT
TRBJ2-5,TRBV4-2,18,.,TRBD2,CASSQGMAGGWAQETQYF,TGTGCCAGCAGCCAGGGTATGGCGGGGGGGTGGGCCCAAGAGACCCAGTACTTC
TRBJ2-3,TRBV4-2,14,once,.,CASSQDQATDTQYF,TGTGCCAGCAGCCAAGATCAAGCAACAGATACGCAGTATTTT
TRBJ1-2,TRBV27,15,.,.,CASSLKTPGPYGYTF,TGTGCCAGCAGTTTAAAAACCCCCGGTCCCTATGGCTACACCTTC
TRBJ1-5,TRBV21-1,18,.,.,CASSPPKGKGPSNQPQHF,TGTGCCAGCAGCCCCCCCAAGGGAAAGGGGCCTAGCAATCAGCCCCAGCATTTT
TRBJ1-2,TRBV9,14,.,TRBD1,CASSAGQGAYGYTF,TGTGCCAGCAGCGCGGGACAGGGGGCATATGGCTACACCTTC
TRBJ2-5,TRBV18,14,.,TRBD2,CASSDFSGEETQYF,TGTGCCAGCTCAGACTTTAGCGGGGAGGAGACCCAGTACTTC
TRBJ2-3,TRBV28,14,.,TRBD2,CASSLGTKTDTQYF,TGTGCCAGCAGCCTCGGGACTAAGACAGATACGCAGTATTTT